Sequencing of this T cell receptor beta chain was carried out in a study of cytomegalovirus exposure and HLA in healthy donors (dated by TCRdb to 2015 to 2018). Regarding the complete study: An earlier analysis of some 600 of the donors reported 250 to 300 Gb of sequence data and approximately 120 million unique TCR beta sequences obtained from 180 million or so T cells. About 330 gigabases of sequencing data and 75 million to 85 million unique TCR sequences made up an early release that covered approximately 620 HLA-typed donors. The genetic ancestry cluster associated with self-reported Caucasian donors included roughly 84% of the approximately 400 genotyped donors. The aim of the study was to test whether cataloging public T cell receptors could identify signatures of past pathogen exposure. The study profiled the T cell repertoires of hundreds of subjects by immunosequencing and related them to cytomegalovirus serostatus. Along with the roughly 610-subject first cohort, a separate validation cohort of 120 different subjects was used. The study combined high-throughput TCR immunosequencing, statistical association of individual TCRs with disease status, and machine learning to predict cytomegalovirus infection status. A later analysis re-examined previously published TCR beta repertoires from 500 to 700 donors and added high-resolution HLA genotyping to investigate patterns of TCR occurrence. The later analysis used no new phenotypic data to find candidate immune exposures, relying instead on TCR beta sequences and their occurrence across donors. To decide whether each TCR beta V gene segment behaved as functional or pseudogenic, an earlier analysis of some 540 of the donors relied on high-throughput TCR beta sequencing. Alongside the repertoire data, information on donor age, sex, ethnicity and CMV serostatus was compiled. A later genetic analysis took genome-wide SNP genotypes for about three fifths of the 666 donors and used that subset as a discovery cohort. All discovery cohort repertoires had been generated using a single sequencing platform. HLA typing included class I and class II loci at four-digit resolution. Typing coverage varied by locus: about 629-630 donors for A, B, C, DRB1 and DQB1; roughly 500 for DQA1; 606 for DPA1; 400 to 480 for DPB1. Because of strong linkage in the cohort, 4 to 6 DR-DQ haplotypes were treated as single units for association and clustering. Across 398 genotyped donors of the cohort, an average of about 240,000 unique TCR beta nucleotide sequences per donor were sequenced, and approximately 17% of those sequences were non-productive.

The cohort comprised under 700 healthy bone marrow donors. All cohort members were sampled while nominally healthy, although unrecorded immune exposures were likely present. The donor was CMV seropositive and belonged to the group of about 290 seropositive cohort members. A peripheral blood sample was provided by each donor, and peripheral blood mononuclear cells were used for TCR beta sequencing. The Qiagen DNeasy Blood Extraction Kit was used to extract genomic DNA from the blood cell samples. CDR1 is given as MNHEY and CDR2 as SMNVEV, both from the germline V gene (reference sequence). The CDR3 has 14 amino acids, counting the end cysteine and phenylalanine. The only DNA kept is the CDR3, 42 bases in frame from the first base. Trimming at the junction amounts to 6 bases on V and 8 bases on J, and the germline ends lie 19 bases apart. This clone was seen a handful of times. It has no known antigen specificity. Base qualities are missing; no much larger clone stands one base away.

The study at large found these results: When HLA alleles, especially DR and DQ, strongly co-occurred, TCR associations were difficult to assign to individual alleles. A later analysis found that most CMV-associated TCR beta chains appeared HLA-restricted, with HLA associations seemingly driven largely by CMV exposure. In vitro tests confirmed that a few of the cytomegalovirus-associated TCR beta chains recognize cytomegalovirus antigens. Because HLA typing was unavailable for some donors at each locus, only the typed subset was used in association tests. The earlier analysis of around 600 of the donors excluded 15 to 20 rarely observed V segments, including chromosome 9 orphons, because counts were too low. A total of about 150 TCR beta chains were listed by the study as associated with cytomegalovirus. The only immune exposure information available for the cohort was CMV serostatus. According to a later analysis, TCR association rates differed among HLA loci, with DRB1 alleles showing the most associated TCRs and HLA-C alleles showing the fewest. In this cohort, only TCR beta chains were sequenced, and detectable features were limited by the absence of alpha or paired-chain data. Correlated functional status among segregating V segments might be attributable to linkage disequilibrium, but an unknown experimental factor could not be ruled out. In a later analysis, HLA-associated TCR beta chains showed more clonal expansion and lower generation probabilities than non-associated chains that were equally common. It was suggested by the authors that the approach could potentially be generalized to other disease states and immunological phenotypes. In a later genetic analysis, fewer N-insertions in productive TCRs were reported among donors in an Asian-associated ancestry cluster than the roughly 700-donor mean. A cluster of highly shared sequence variants was judged likely to represent a technical artifact of the sequencing pipeline. Across donors, most TCR sequences were observed very rarely, whereas some public TCRs were present in many individuals. A further reported finding was that TCR beta sequences accurately predicted the HLA-A and HLA-B alleles for most subjects in the first cohort. According to a later analysis, parvovirus B19, influenza, CMV and Epstein-Barr virus appeared linked to several top co-occurrence clusters. V-gene and J-gene trimming of TCR beta chains was associated with a missense DCLRE1C variant in a later genetic analysis, and the association was replicated in an independent cohort. Some IMGT-functional V segments, including TRBV6-2 and TRBV6-3, could not be told apart with the 87-base-pair reads, so those segments were excluded. Cytomegalovirus status was reported to be diagnosed by the classifier with high specificity and sensitivity in both the original and validation cohorts. Specific HLA alleles were associated with roughly 16,000 TCR beta sequences at a false discovery rate of 0.05 in a later analysis. An earlier analysis of approximately 540 of the donors showed that most TCR beta V segments appeared in productive rearrangements either about 87% or about 30% of the time, which broadly matched IMGT annotations. Sequencing depth was assumed to be roughly uniform across donors in the presence/absence analyses, though that assumption may not hold.

Receptor amplification or capture employed the immunoSEQ multiplex PCR assay. For the multiplex PCR, a mixture combining 60 forward primers for TCR Vbeta segments and 13 reverse primers for TCR Jbeta segments was used. Amplification of the CDR3 region of rearranged TCR beta genes was performed with a multiplex PCR assay on genomic DNA. Amplified TCR beta libraries were sequenced as 87-base-pair reads on the Illumina HiSeq System. As for how the authors treated the data: A later analysis counted about 80 million unique TCR beta chains across the 550 to 750 repertoires, and approximately 11 million of these chains were shared by at least two donors. A nearest-neighbor algorithm error-corrected the raw reads and collapsed the reads into unique sequences, merging closely related sequences to remove PCR and sequencing errors. V, D and J gene segments were assigned by aligning CDR3 sequences to IMGT reference sequences. Each retained sequence needed at least a six-nucleotide match to both a V gene segment and a J gene segment. A rearrangement was called productive if the CDR3 had no stop codons and remained in frame with V and J, and every other rearrangement was called non-productive. Following IMGT convention, CDR3 was defined as the stretch from the second conserved V-encoded cysteine to the conserved J-encoded phenylalanine. The earlier analysis of 587 of the donors excluded any sequence lacking an unambiguous match to a single V gene segment. In an earlier analysis of several hundred of the donors, V segments were called functional above 56.7% productive rearrangements and were called segregating when the between-donor standard deviation exceeded 5%. A statistical classification framework was built to diagnose cytomegalovirus status from the catalog of TCR beta chain sequences. V and J gene assignment, in a later analysis, came from comparing TCR nucleotide sequences with IMGT/GENE-DB human TR gene sequences. The TCRdist pipeline was used in a later analysis to assign CDR3 sequences and most-parsimonious VDJ recombination scenarios. In a later analysis, every TCR beta chain was defined by the combination of its CDR3 amino acid sequence and its V-gene family, and reads without a unique V-gene family were dropped. As a way to deal with suspected cross-contamination and a sequencing artifact, a later analysis dropped hundreds of nucleotide sequences that were highly shared and had low generation probability. For each public chain, a later analysis derived a clonal expansion index from normalized ranks of inferred template counts within each repertoire. A later analysis computed generation probabilities with a VDJ recombination model fitted to out-of-frame rearrangements, and checked the results against IGoR. In a later analysis, TCR-TCR, TCR-HLA and TCR-CMV co-occurrence was scored with hypergeometric tests, and a repertoire-size bias correction was applied to TCR pairs. In a later analysis, false discovery rates were estimated by permuting HLA or CMV assignments 20 times. In a later analysis, co-occurring TCRs were grouped using DBSCAN, and TCRdist sequence similarity was added for clustering within HLA-allele-positive subsets. For co-occurrence clustering, repertoires with fewer than 30,000 or more than 120,000 public chains were excluded, along with 5 or 6 repertoires with anomalous nucleotide sharing. The clones in this table, taken by TCRdb from immuneACCESS, are in-frame only. Not every clone is retained; where verified, under half of the shortfall comes from an unresolved V gene, and the cause of the rest is unknown. V, J and clone size are those of that table, while D and trimming were read from the DNA. Counted in this sample were approximately 180,000 clones; about four fifths of them appeared once. Roughly 4.9% of the sample rests with the top ten.

Material: PBMCs. The V and J genes are TRBV27 and TRBJ1-1; a tentative D call is TRBD1 (6 bases match). The sequence was obtained from a woman aged 18-30 years in good health and CMV-seropositive. The nucleotide sequence reads as follows: TGTGCCAGCAGCCTATCACAGGGCTCGGAAGAAGCTTTCTTT. This codes for CASSLSQGSEEAFF.